Listed below are T cell receptor beta chains from one sample, sequenced in a study of cytomegalovirus exposure and HLA in healthy donors. The repertoire was sequenced with immunoSEQ multiplex PCR; TCRdb's copy has only in-frame clones and lacks some. The repertoire holds 150,000 to 200,000 clones, roughly 78% seen once, with 13% in the top ten. Sequencing input: PBMCs. These TCRs come from a woman aged 45-59 years in good health and CMV-seropositive. CDR3s include the opening cysteine and the closing phenylalanine or tryptophan. The order of the fields is V gene, CDR3 length, clone size, D gene, J gene, CDR3 DNA, CDR3 protein. D genes are given only for firm matches. Some rows mark clone size as missing; the rest say once, few, many or name a class of expanded clone.

TRBV5-6,13,once,NA,TRBJ1-2,TGTGCCAGCAGCCTGGGGGGGGACTATGGCTACACCTTC,CASSLGGDYGYTF
TRBV7-9,16,NA,TRBD2,TRBJ2-1,TGTGCCAGCAGCTTAGGTGGCGGGGGACCCTACAATGAGCAGTTCTTC,CASSLGGGGPYNEQFF
TRBV5-4,13,NA,TRBD2,TRBJ2-5,TGTGCCAGTACTAGCGGGCCTTTAGAGACCCAGTACTTC,CASTSGPLETQYF
TRBV6-1,16,NA,TRBD2,TRBJ2-2,TGTGCCAGCAGTGAGGGGGGGTGGGGGAGAACCGGGGAGCTGTTTTTT,CASSEGGWGRTGELFF
TRBV5-1,14,NA,NA,TRBJ2-3,TGCGCCAGCAGCTTGGCCTCGGCTAGAGATACGCAGTATTTT,CASSLASARDTQYF
TRBV11-1,16,NA,TRBD2,TRBJ2-1,TGTGCCAGCAGCCCCCGTTCTCTAGCGGGGGGCAATGAGCAGTTCTTC,CASSPRSLAGGNEQFF
TRBV19,16,NA,NA,TRBJ2-5,TGTGCCAGTAGTCCGCATAGGCAGGGACTTAAGGAGACCCAGTACTTC,CASSPHRQGLKETQYF
TRBV9,16,NA,TRBD2,TRBJ2-3,TGTGCCAGCAGCGCCCTAGCGGGGGGGAGCACAGATACGCAGTATTTT,CASSALAGGSTDTQYF
TRBV9,15,NA,TRBD2,TRBJ2-5,TGTGCCAACCCCCGCGCGGGGGAGCTCCAAGAGACCCAGTACTTC,CANPRAGELQETQYF
TRBV2,13,NA,TRBD1,TRBJ1-4,TGTGCCAGCCGACAGGGGGCTTTTGAAAAACTGTTTTTT,CASRQGAFEKLFF
TRBV27,16,NA,TRBD1,TRBJ1-1,TGTGCCAGCAGTGGGAGACAGGGCGCCATGAACACTGAAGCTTTCTTT,CASSGRQGAMNTEAFF
TRBV18,15,NA,NA,TRBJ2-7,TGTGCCAGCTCACCAACAGGGATCTCTACCTACGAGCAGTACTTC,CASSPTGISTYEQYF
TRBV7-9,15,NA,TRBD2,TRBJ2-1,TGTGCCAGCAGCCCTCGACTAGCGCCCGACAATGAGCAGTTCTTC,CASSPRLAPDNEQFF
TRBV29-1,17,NA,TRBD1,TRBJ1-2,TGCAGCGTTGAAGTTCCGGGACAGGGGATCGGGTTCTATGGCTACACCTTC,CSVEVPGQGIGFYGYTF
TRBV19,15,NA,NA,TRBJ1-1,TGTGCCAGTAGTATAGGAGGGGGGGCATTGACTGAAGCTTTCTTT,CASSIGGGALTEAFF